The 14 T cell receptor beta chains in this list originate from one sample, sequenced in a study of blood T cell repertoires in COVID-19. Using immunoSEQ multiplex PCR, the repertoire was profiled, and TCRdb retains in-frame clones only, with some absent. The data hold more than 200,000 clones, with roughly 90% observed a single time. The source material was peripheral blood. These receptors were taken from a human donor in a cohort sampled during active COVID-19.

This clone was recorded once. The J gene is TRBJ2-7, the V gene TRBV7-3; weak D call: TRBD1 (5 bases). The germline V gene encodes CDR1 SGHTA and CDR2 FQGTGA. Trimming left V 2 bases short and J 5 bases short, with 10 bases between. This CDR3 is 13 amino acids long. The CDR3 protein is CASSLGAGNEQYF. The CDR3 nucleotides are TGTGCCAGCAGCTTAGGTGCAGGGAACGAGCAGTACTTC.

The gene calls are TRBV9 and TRBJ2-7; tentative D call: TRBD1 (7 bases). Deletions cut 7 bases from V and 0 bases from J, with 17 bases between. Germline V lookup: CDR1 SGDLS, CDR2 YYNGEE. The CDR3 spans 15 residues. The CDR3 sequence is CASSQGGRYSYEQYF. The CDR3 DNA sequence: TGTGCCAGCTCCCAGGGGGGTAGATACTCCTACGAGCAGTACTTC. Supplemented by reference TRBV9 and TRBJ2-7, the full variable domain reads DSGVTQTPKHLITATGQRVTLRCSPRSGDLSVYWYQQSLDQGLQFLIQYYNGEERAKGNILERFSAQQFPDLHSELNLSSLELGDSALYFCASSQGGRYSYEQYFGPGTRLTVT.

This chain links TRBV7-9 with TRBJ1-1, with D unclear. Trimming shortened V by 5 bases and J by 4 bases, and 17 bases separated the two germline ends. Looked up from germline, CDR1 is SEHNR and CDR2 is FQNEAQ (reference sequence). The CDR3 spans 15 residues. CDR3 amino acids: CASSPPAGGFTEAFF. The CDR3 bases are TGTGCCAGCAGCCCCCCCGCGGGAGGATTCACTGAAGCTTTCTTT.

This clone was found once. This chain joins TRBV10-3 and TRBJ2-5; 8 nucleotides align to TRBD1. J was trimmed by 5 bases and V by 4 bases; bases with no gene match: 3. Germline CDR1 ENHRY, CDR2 SYGVKD. The length of the CDR3 is 13 residues. For the CDR3, the DNA is TGTGCCATCAGTGGGAACAGGGGGGAGACCCAGTACTTC. Translated: CAISGNRGETQYF.

This rearrangement joins TRBV2 to TRBJ2-7; D not resolved. This CDR3 is built from 12 residues. Germline CDR1 and CDR2: SNHLY and FYNNEI. V lost 3 bases, J lost 3 bases, and 6 bases lay in between. CDR3: CASSEFNYEQYF. Here the CDR3 DNA reads TGTGCCAGCAGTGAGTTCAACTACGAGCAGTACTTC.

The chain uses TRBV7-2 and TRBJ1-1; D is uncertain. The V end was cut by 3 bases, the J end by 10 bases, with 9 bases between. This CDR3 is 11 amino acids long. The germline V gene has CDR1 SGHTA and CDR2 FQGNSA. The CDR3 protein is CASSFRQGAFF. CDR3 DNA sequence: TGTGCCAGCAGCTTCAGACAAGGAGCTTTCTTT.

J is TRBJ2-7 and V is TRBV24-1; tentatively, D is TRBD1 (6 bases). Trimming removed 5 bases from V and 2 bases from J, with 15 bases in between. The CDR3 sequence is 15 residues long. Germline CDR1 KGHDR, CDR2 SFDVKD. In DNA form, the CDR3 reads TGTGCCACCAGTGGCGCAGGGGAAGGCACCTACGAGCAGTACTTC. This encodes CATSGAGEGTYEQYF.

The V call is TRBV25-1, the J call TRBJ2-7; 10 bases fit TRBD1. V shed 6 bases and J 6 bases; nucleotides not matched to a gene: 5. Germline CDR1 MGHDK, CDR2 SYGVNS. This CDR3 comprises 13 residues. CDR3 nucleotide sequence: TGTGCCAGCAGCCGGGACAGGGGAAGCGAGCAGTACTTC. Its translation: CASSRDRGSEQYF.

The genes are TRBV7-2 and TRBJ2-5; TRBD2 agrees at 13 bases. The CDR3 runs to 15 residues. V lost 4 bases to trimming and J lost 7 bases; unmatched junction nucleotides: 6. Looked up from germline, CDR1 is SGHTA and CDR2 is FQGNSA. CDR3 sequence reads: CASSSGLAGFPTQYF. The CDR3 nucleotides are TGTGCCAGCAGCTCGGGACTAGCGGGGTTCCCGACCCAGTACTTC.

The chain carries TRBV6-5 and TRBJ1-5, with D possibly being TRBD1 (5 bases). CDR1 is MNHEY and CDR2 is SVGAGI in the germline V gene. V lost 7 bases to trimming and J lost 4 bases, with 11 bases between them. The CDR3 runs to 13 residues. CDR3 loop: CASTPRVNQPQHF. As DNA, the CDR3 is TGTGCCAGCACCCCCAGGGTGAATCAGCCCCAGCATTTT.

In nucleotides, the CDR3 is TGTGCCAGCAGCCGATTCTCCGGGACAGGGGGCTTGAACACTGAAGCTTTCTTT. Residues: CASSRFSGTGGLNTEAFF. V and J are TRBV6-2 or TRBV6-3 and TRBJ1-1, with 12 nucleotides matching TRBD1. Germline CDR1 is MNHEY and CDR2 is SVGEGT. The CDR3 extends over 18 amino acids. V trimming: 6 bases; J trimming: 0 bases; junction bases outside the gene matches: 11.

This clone was seen just once. This sequence joins TRBV5-4 and TRBJ1-1, with unresolved D. CDR1 and CDR2 (germline): SGHNT, YYREEE (reference sequence). The V gene lost 0 bases and the J gene lost 9 bases, with 12 bases spanning the gap. The CDR3 runs 13 residues. The CDR3 reads CASSLEDREQAFF. CDR3 coding DNA: TGTGCCAGCAGCTTGGAGGATAGGGAGCAAGCTTTCTTT. The full variable domain, with the rest looked up from reference TRBV5-4 and TRBJ1-1, is ETGVTQSPTHLIKTRGQQVTLRCSSQSGHNTVSWYQQALGQGPQFIFQYYREEENGRGNFPPRFSGLQFPNYSSELNVNALELDDSALYLCASSLEDREQAFFGQGTRLTVV.

The rearrangement uses TRBV4-3 and TRBJ1-2, with D unclear. Trimming cost V 1 base and J 0 bases, with 12 bases left between them. Germline CDR1 and CDR2: LGHNA and YSLEER. The CDR3 runs to 16 residues. DNA of the CDR3: TGCGCCAGCAGCCAAGCTTTGAGGCGGACTAACTATGGCTACACCTTC. Protein: CASSQALRRTNYGYTF.

This chain connects TRBV19 to TRBJ1-2; D not certain. The CDR3 consists of 12 residues. V gave up 7 bases and J gave up 5 bases, with 11 bases separating them. Germline CDR1 and CDR2: LNHDA and SQIVND (reference sequence). This CDR3 reads CASIGPMYGYTF. DNA for the CDR3: TGTGCCAGTATTGGCCCGATGTATGGCTACACCTTC.